This TCR beta chain was recorded in a study of cytomegalovirus exposure and HLA in healthy donors. Regarding the study as a whole: CMV serostatus alone was available as immune exposure information.

The PCR was carried out with 60 Vbeta primers and 13 Jbeta primers. Method: immunoSEQ multiplex PCR; TCRdb's copy keeps in-frame clones and lacks some. The profile shows roughly 160,000 clones, roughly 75% of them singletons. Trimming stripped 6 bases from V and 6 bases from J, with 18 bases between. This CDR3 contains 15 residues. Germline V gene data show CDR1 as MGHDK and CDR2 as SYGVNS. A note on this clone: Its specificity is unknown.

The clonotype comes from a woman between 40 and 55 years old in good health and CMV-seropositive. The chain links TRBV25-1 to TRBJ2-1; the D gene is possibly TRBD1 (6 bases). Material for sequencing was PBMCs. CDR3 loop: CASSPRQGLFNEQFF. The CDR3 DNA reads as TGTGCCAGCAGCCCAAGGCAGGGGTTATTCAATGAGCAGTTCTTC.